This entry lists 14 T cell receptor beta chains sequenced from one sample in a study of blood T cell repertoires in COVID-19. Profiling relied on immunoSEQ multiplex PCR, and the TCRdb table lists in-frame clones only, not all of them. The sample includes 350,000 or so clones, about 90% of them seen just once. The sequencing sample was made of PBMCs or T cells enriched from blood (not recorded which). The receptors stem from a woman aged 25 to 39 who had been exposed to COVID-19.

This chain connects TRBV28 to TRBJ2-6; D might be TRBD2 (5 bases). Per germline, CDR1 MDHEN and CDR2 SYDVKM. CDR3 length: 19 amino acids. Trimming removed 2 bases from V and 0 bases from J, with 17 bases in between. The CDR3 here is CASSLPSRGYSSGANVLTF. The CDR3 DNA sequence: TGTGCCAGCAGTTTACCCTCTAGAGGGTACAGCTCTGGGGCCAACGTCCTGACTTTC.

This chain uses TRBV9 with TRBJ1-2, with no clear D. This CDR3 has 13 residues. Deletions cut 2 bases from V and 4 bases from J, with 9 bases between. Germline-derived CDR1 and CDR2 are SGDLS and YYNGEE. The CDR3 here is CASSVLSGYGYTF. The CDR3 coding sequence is TGTGCCAGCAGCGTTCTGTCAGGCTATGGCTACACCTTC.

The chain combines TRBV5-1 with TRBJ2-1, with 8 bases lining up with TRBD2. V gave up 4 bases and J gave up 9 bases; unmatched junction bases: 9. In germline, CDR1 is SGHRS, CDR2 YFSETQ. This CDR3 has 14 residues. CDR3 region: CASSLLAGMGEQFF. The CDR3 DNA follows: TGCGCCAGCAGCCTCTTAGCGGGAATGGGTGAGCAGTTCTTC.

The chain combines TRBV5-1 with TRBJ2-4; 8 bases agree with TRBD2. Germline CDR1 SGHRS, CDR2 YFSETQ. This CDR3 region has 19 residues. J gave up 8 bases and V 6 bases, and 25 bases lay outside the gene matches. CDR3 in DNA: TGCGCCAGCATCCCCCGGGTCTCTAGCGGGCAGGAACGAGGAGACATTCAGTACTTC. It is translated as CASIPRVSSGQERGDIQYF.

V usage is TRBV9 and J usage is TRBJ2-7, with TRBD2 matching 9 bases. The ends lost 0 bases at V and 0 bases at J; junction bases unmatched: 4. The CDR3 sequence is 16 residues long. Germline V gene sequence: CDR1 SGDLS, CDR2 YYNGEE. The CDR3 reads CASSVGASGNSYEQYF. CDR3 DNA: TGTGCCAGCAGCGTAGGGGCTAGCGGGAACTCCTACGAGCAGTACTTC. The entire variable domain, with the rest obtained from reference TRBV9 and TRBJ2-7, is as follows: DSGVTQTPKHLITATGQRVTLRCSPRSGDLSVYWYQQSLDQGLQFLIQYYNGEERAKGNILERFSAQQFPDLHSELNLSSLELGDSALYFCASSVGASGNSYEQYFGPGTRLTVT.

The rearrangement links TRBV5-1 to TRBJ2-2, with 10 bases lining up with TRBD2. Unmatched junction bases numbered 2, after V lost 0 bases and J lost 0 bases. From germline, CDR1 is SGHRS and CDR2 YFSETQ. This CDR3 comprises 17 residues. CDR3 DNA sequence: TGCGCCAGCAGCTTGGCCACTAGCGGGGCGAACACCGGGGAGCTGTTTTTT. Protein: CASSLATSGANTGELFF.

CDR3 nucleotides: TGCAGTGCTAGTGTGGGAGGGCCAGGCGGGGAGCTGTTTTTT. It yields the protein CSASVGGPGGELFF. The chain carries TRBV20-1 and TRBJ2-2, with 7 bases matching TRBD2. Germline CDR1 and CDR2: DFQATT and SNEGSKA (reference sequence). Germline trimming cut 3 bases from V and 7 bases from J; bases unmatched to any gene: 8. CDR3 size: 14 residues.

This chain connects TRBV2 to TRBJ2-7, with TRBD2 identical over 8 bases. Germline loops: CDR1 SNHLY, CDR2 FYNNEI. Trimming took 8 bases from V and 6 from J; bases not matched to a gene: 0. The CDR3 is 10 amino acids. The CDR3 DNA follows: TGTGCCAGCCGGGGGGGCGAGCAGTACTTC. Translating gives CASRGGEQYF.

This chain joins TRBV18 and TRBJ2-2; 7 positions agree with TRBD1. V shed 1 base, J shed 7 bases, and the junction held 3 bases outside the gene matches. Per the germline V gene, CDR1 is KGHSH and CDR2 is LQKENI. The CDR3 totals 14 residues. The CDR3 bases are TGTGCCAGCTCACCACAGGGGGCAGGCGGGGAGCTGTTTTTT. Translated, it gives CASSPQGAGGELFF.

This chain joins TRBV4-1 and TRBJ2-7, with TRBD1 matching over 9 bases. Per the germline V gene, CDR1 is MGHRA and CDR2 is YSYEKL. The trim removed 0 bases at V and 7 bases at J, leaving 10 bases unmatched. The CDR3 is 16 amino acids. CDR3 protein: CASSQDWTGDGLEQYF. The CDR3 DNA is TGCGCCAGCAGCCAAGATTGGACAGGGGATGGGTTGGAGCAGTACTTC.

This chain's CDR3 is CAWNSGSNQPQHF. The CDR3 DNA reads TGTGCCTGGAACTCGGGTAGCAATCAGCCCCAGCATTTT. This sequence joins TRBV30 and TRBJ1-5; no clear D. Deletions cut 4 bases from V and 0 bases from J, with 7 bases between. This CDR3 comprises 13 residues. Per the germline V gene, CDR1 is GTSNPN and CDR2 is SVGIG (reference sequence).

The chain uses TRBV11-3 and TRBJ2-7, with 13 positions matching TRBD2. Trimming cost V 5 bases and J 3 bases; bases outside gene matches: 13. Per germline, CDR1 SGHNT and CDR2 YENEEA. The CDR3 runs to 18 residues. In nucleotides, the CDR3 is TGTGCCAGCAGCCCCCCCTCACTAGCGGGAGGGTCATTCTACGAGCAGTACTTC. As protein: CASSPPSLAGGSFYEQYF.

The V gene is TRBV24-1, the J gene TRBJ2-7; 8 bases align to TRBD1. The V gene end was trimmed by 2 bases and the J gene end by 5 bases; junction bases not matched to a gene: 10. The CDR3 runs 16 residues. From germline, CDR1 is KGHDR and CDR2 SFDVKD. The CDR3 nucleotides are TGTGCCACCAGTGATTCGGACAGGGCCACACACCACGAGCAGTACTTC. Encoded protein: CATSDSDRATHHEQYF.

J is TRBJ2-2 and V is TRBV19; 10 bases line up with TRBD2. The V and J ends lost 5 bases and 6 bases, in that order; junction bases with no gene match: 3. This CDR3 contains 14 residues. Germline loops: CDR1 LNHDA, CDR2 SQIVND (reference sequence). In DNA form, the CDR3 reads TGTGCCAGTAGTGGGCTAGCGGGAGCCGGGGAGCTGTTTTTT. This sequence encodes CASSGLAGAGELFF.